These 7 T cell receptor beta chains were all obtained from the same sample, sequenced in a study of T cell responses to AZD1222 COVID-19 vaccine. Clones were read by immunoSEQ multiplex PCR, and TCRdb kept only the in-frame ones, dropping some. The table lists roughly 120,000 clones, around 90% of them singletons. Sequencing was performed on peripheral blood, taken on day 0 of AZD1222 vaccination. These receptors all stem from an adult in good health.

In this sample, this clone turned up a few times. The chain has TRBV2 and TRBJ1-5; 8 nucleotides agree with TRBD1. After removal of 3 bases from V and 6 bases from J, the junction contained 4 bases not matched to a gene. There are 14 residues in the CDR3. Germline V gene data show CDR1 as SNHLY and CDR2 as FYNNEI. CDR3 residues: CASSDDRGGQPQHF. CDR3 DNA: TGTGCCAGCAGTGACGACAGGGGAGGTCAGCCCCAGCATTTT.

This clone was counted a single time. This chain connects TRBV4-2 to TRBJ1-4; TRBD1 is a possible D gene (5 bases). CDR3 size: 13 residues. CDR1 LGHNA and CDR2 YNFKEQ come from the germline V gene. V was shortened by 0 bases and J by 14 bases, with 13 bases between the two germline ends. CDR3 DNA sequence: TGTGCCAGCAGCCAAGATCCGGGGCCCGTTCTGTTTTTT. Translating gives CASSQDPGPVLFF.

J is TRBJ1-4 and V is TRBV7-9, with D possibly TRBD1 on 6 matching bases. Germline loops: CDR1 SEHNR, CDR2 FQNEAQ (reference sequence). This CDR3 is 14 amino acids long. The V end lost 5 bases, the J end lost 7 bases, and 14 bases lay between the germline ends. CDR3 loop: CASSLTGGPEKLFF. The DNA for the CDR3 is TGTGCCAGCAGCCTCACCGGGGGGCCTGAAAAACTGTTTTTT.

This chain links TRBV19 with TRBJ1-1; no clear D. The ends were cut back, 5 bases at V and 3 bases at J, with 10 bases in the middle. Germline V gene data show CDR1 as LNHDA and CDR2 as SQIVND (reference sequence). The CDR3 contains 13 residues. CDR3 DNA sequence: TGTGCCAGTAGTGGGTTTCCGGACACTGAAGCTTTCTTT. This translates into CASSGFPDTEAFF.

The chain employs TRBV6-2 or TRBV6-3 and TRBJ2-7; D unresolved. Deletions cut 6 bases from V and 5 bases from J, with 8 bases between. This CDR3 contains 11 residues. The germline CDR1 and CDR2 sequences are MNHEY and SVGEGT. The CDR3 region has the DNA TGTGCCAGCAGCCCATTCCACGAGCAGTACTTC. It specifies CASSPFHEQYF.

Comments on this clone: The same CDR3 arises from other DNA sequences in this sample as well. V gene TRBV6-5 combines with J gene TRBJ1-6; D unclear. The germline gives CDR1 MNHEY, CDR2 SVGAGI. The V gene lost 6 bases and the J gene lost 10 bases, with 10 bases spanning the gap. The CDR3 extends over 12 amino acids. CDR3 region: CASSYGDSPLHF. The CDR3 DNA reads as TGTGCCAGCAGCTATGGAGACTCACCCCTCCACTTT.

The CDR3 region is CSVYTNYEQYF. For the CDR3, the DNA is TGCAGCGTTTACACGAACTACGAGCAGTACTTC. The chain recombines TRBV29-1 with TRBJ2-7; D remains ambiguous. V lost 5 bases and J 3 bases, leaving 8 bases between the germline ends. CDR1 is SQVTM and CDR2 is ANQGSEA in the germline V gene. This CDR3 has 11 residues.